This entry is about one T cell receptor beta chain. The repertoire was sequenced with immunoSEQ multiplex PCR; TCRdb's copy has only in-frame clones and lacks some. The table has hundreds of thousands of clones, approximately 84% seen once. The germline V gene has CDR1 SGHTA and CDR2 FQGNSA. The V and J ends lost 1 base and 1 base respectively, with 7 bases between them. CDR3 size: 14 residues. The data originate from a study of blood T cell repertoires in COVID-19. The sequence came from a man at least 80 years old with acute or convalescent COVID-19. Sequenced sample: peripheral blood. V is TRBV7-2 and J is TRBJ1-1; D is ambiguous. CDR3 sequence (DNA): TGTGCCAGCAGCTTAGTTTCCAAGAACACTGAAGCTTTCTTT. It translates to CASSLVSKNTEAFF.